Listed below are T cell receptor beta chains from one sample, sequenced in a study of metastatic and nonmetastatic thyroid tumors. TCRdb ran MiXCR on the PCR reads. The sample includes 20,000 to 25,000 clones, roughly 9.7% of them seen just once. Sequencing used blood. These TCRs come from a female donor with papillary thyroid cancer or a benign thyroid nodule (not recorded which). Some clones in this sample may be carry-over from other donors' samples. Both conserved end residues are part of each CDR3. D genes are given only for firm matches. A clone size is listed for some rows: how often the clone was seen (once, few, many), or a class if it is expanded.

d_gene | j_gene | abundance | v_gene | CDR3nt | CDR3aa
TRBD2 | TRBJ2-7 | many | TRBV5-1 | TGCGCCAGCAGCACGGGACTAGCTGATCGCTACGAGCAGTACTTC | CASSTGLADRYEQYF
TRBD2 | TRBJ2-1 | medium-sized | TRBV25-1 | TGTGCCAGCAAACGGGAGGGCGTGAACAATGAGCAGTTCTTC | CASKREGVNNEQFF
NA | TRBJ2-7 | many | TRBV3-1 | TGTGCCAGCAGCCAAGCCTTTGGGGGTGACTACGAGCAGTACTTC | CASSQAFGGDYEQYF
TRBD2 | TRBJ2-2 | medium-sized | TRBV27 | TGTGCCAGCAGTGGGCTAGCGGGAGGAACCGGGGAGCTGTTTTTT | CASSGLAGGTGELFF
NA | TRBJ2-7 | medium-sized | TRBV28 | TGTGCCAGCAGTTCCCTCGCGCCAGCCTACGAGCAGTACTTC | CASSSLAPAYEQYF
TRBD2 | TRBJ2-4 | NA | TRBV5-1 | TGCGCCAGCAGCCCCAGCGGGACCGTAGCCAAAAACATTCAGTACTTC | CASSPSGTVAKNIQYF
TRBD1 | TRBJ2-1 | many | TRBV28 | TGTGCCAGCACATCCCTTGGGGCAGGGGGTAACGAGCAGTTCTTC | CASTSLGAGGNEQFF
TRBD2 | TRBJ2-2 | many | TRBV4-2 | TGTGCCAGCAGCCCCACCGGTGCGAGACTAGCGTCCGGGGAGCTGTTTTTT | CASSPTGARLASGELFF
NA | TRBJ2-7 | medium-sized | TRBV4-1 | TGCGCCAGCAGCCAAGAAGCCAGCTACGAGCAGTACTTC | CASSQEASYEQYF
TRBD1 | TRBJ1-1 | few | TRBV6-1 | TGTGCCAGCAGTTCCAACAGGGGGCAGGCTTTCTTT | CASSSNRGQAFF
NA | TRBJ2-7 | few | TRBV5-1 | TGCGCCAGCAGCTTGAGTTTACGGTCTCGATCCACCTACGAGCAGTACTTC | CASSLSLRSRSTYEQYF
TRBD1 | TRBJ1-2 | medium-sized | TRBV28 | TGTGCCAGCAGTCCCGCGCTGGGACAGGGGGCAGAGTATGGCTACACCTTC | CASSPALGQGAEYGYTF
TRBD2 | TRBJ2-5 | medium-sized | TRBV28 | TGTGCCAGCAGTTTGGGCCGGGGGGTTGAGACCCAGTACTTC | CASSLGRGVETQYF
TRBD1 | TRBJ2-7 | medium-sized | TRBV6-1 | TGTGCCAGCAGTCCCAGAAGGGGGCCCCACGAGCAGTACTTC | CASSPRRGPHEQYF
NA | TRBJ1-5 | few | TRBV6-2/TRBV6-3 | TGTGCCAGCAGTTTCCCCCCACACAGAGAGAGCAATCAGCCCCAGCATTTT | CASSFPPHRESNQPQHF
NA | TRBJ2-3 | many | TRBV11-1 | TGTGCCAGCAGCCCCTGGGGTGGACCTAGCACAGATACGCAGTATTTT | CASSPWGGPSTDTQYF
NA | TRBJ2-2 | many | TRBV4-2 | TGTGCCAGCAGCCAAGAAGACTTGGCCACCGGGGAGCTGTTTTTT | CASSQEDLATGELFF
TRBD2 | TRBJ2-2 | once | TRBV20-1 | TGCAGTGCTAGACTCGGGACTAGCGGGAGGGACACCGGGGAGCTGTTTTTT | CSARLGTSGRDTGELFF
NA | TRBJ1-1 | many | TRBV7-9 | TGTGCCAGCAGCTTGGGGCAGGCCTTCGTGGAAGCTTTCTTT | CASSLGQAFVEAFF
NA | TRBJ2-5 | many | TRBV7-2 | TGTGCCAGCAGCCTAGGTCTGGGGGGGCGCGGGGAGACCCAGTACTTC | CASSLGLGGRGETQYF